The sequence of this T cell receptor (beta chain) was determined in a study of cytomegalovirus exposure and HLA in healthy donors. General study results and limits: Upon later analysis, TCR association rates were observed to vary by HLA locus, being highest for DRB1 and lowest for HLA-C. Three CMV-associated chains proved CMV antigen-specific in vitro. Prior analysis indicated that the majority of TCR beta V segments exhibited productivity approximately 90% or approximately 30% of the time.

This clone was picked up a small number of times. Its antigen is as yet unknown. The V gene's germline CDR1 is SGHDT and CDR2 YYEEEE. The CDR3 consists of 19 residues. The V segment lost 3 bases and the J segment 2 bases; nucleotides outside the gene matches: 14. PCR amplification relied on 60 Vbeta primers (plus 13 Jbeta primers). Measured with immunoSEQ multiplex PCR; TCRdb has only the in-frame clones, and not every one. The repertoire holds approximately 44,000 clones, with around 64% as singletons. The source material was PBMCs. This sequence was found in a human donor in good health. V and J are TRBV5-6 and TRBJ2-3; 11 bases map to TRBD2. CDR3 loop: CASSSPLPTSGGPTDTQYF. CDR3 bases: TGTGCCAGCAGCTCGCCCTTACCCACTAGCGGGGGACCCACAGATACGCAGTATTTT.